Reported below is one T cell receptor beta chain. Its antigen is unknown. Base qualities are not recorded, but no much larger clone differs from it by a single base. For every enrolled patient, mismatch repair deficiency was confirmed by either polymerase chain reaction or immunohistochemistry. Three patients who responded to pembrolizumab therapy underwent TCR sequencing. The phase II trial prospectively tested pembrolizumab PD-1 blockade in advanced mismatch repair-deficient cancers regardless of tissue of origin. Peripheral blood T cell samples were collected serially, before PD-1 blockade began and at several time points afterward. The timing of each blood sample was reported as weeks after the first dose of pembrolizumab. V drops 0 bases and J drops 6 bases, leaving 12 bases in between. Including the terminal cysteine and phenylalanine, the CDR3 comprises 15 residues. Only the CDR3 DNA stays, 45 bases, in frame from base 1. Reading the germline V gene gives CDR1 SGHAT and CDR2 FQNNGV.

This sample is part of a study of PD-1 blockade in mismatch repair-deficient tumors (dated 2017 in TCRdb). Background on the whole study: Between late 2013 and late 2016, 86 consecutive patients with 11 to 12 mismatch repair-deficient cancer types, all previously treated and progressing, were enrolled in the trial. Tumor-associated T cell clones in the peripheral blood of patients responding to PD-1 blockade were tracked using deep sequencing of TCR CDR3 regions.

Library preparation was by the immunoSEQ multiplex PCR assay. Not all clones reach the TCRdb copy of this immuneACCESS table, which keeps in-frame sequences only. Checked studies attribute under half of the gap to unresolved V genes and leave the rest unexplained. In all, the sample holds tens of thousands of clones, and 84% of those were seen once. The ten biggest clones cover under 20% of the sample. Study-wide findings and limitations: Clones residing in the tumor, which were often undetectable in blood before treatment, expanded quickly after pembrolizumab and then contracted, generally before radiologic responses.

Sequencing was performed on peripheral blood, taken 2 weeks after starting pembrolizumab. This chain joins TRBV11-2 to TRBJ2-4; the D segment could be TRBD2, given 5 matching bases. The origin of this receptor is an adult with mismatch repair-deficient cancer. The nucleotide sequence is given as TGTGCCAGCAGCTTAGAATCCGGGGAAGCAAACATTCAGTACTTC. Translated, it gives CASSLESGEANIQYF.